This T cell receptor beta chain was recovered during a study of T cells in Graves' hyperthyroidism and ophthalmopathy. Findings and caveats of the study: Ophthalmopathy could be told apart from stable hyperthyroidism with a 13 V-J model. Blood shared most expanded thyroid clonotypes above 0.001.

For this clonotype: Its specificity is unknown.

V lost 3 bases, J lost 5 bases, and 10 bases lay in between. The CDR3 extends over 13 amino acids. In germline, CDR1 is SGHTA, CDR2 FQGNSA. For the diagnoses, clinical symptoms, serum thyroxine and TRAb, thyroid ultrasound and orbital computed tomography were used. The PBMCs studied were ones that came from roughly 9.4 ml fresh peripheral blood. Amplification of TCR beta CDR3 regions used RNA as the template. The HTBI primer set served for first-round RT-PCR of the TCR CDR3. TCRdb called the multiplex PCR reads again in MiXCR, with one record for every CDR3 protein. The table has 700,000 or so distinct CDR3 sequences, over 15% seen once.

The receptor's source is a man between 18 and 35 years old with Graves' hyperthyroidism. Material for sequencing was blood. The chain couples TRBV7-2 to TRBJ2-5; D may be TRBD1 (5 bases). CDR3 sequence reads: CASSFRVGETQYF. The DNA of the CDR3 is TGTGCCAGCAGCTTCAGGGTAGGGGAGACCCAGTACTTC.